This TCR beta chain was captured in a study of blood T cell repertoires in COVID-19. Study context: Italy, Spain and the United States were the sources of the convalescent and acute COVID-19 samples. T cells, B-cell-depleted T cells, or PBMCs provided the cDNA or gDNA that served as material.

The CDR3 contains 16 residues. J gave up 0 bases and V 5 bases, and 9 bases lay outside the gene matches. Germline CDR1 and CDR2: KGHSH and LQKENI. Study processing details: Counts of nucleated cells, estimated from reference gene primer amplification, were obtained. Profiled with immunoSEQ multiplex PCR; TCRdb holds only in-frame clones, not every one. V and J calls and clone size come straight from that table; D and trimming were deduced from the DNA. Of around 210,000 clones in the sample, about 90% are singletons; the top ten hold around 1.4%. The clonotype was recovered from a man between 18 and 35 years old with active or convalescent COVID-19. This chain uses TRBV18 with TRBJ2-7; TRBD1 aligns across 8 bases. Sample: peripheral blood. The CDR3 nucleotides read TGTGCCAGCTCAGGGCCAGGGGGCTCTGGCTCCTACGAGCAGTACTTC. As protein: CASSGPGGSGSYEQYF.